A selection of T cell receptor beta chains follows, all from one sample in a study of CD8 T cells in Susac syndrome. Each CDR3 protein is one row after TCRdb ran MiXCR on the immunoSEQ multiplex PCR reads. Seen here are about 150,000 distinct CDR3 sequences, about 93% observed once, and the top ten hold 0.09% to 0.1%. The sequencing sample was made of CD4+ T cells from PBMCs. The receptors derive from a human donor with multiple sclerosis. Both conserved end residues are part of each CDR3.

CDR3 protein: CASSPLAGEDIQYF
J gene: TRBJ2-4
V gene: TRBV7-9

CDR3 protein: CASSLRGPGEQYF
J gene: TRBJ2-7
V gene: TRBV13

CDR3 protein: CSARASGRSLYYNEQFF
J gene: TRBJ2-1
V gene: TRBV20-1

CDR3 protein: CSARTHRGNIEAFF
J gene: TRBJ1-1
V gene: TRBV20-1

CDR3 protein: CASSFDYGYTF
J gene: TRBJ1-2
V gene: TRBV11-2

CDR3 protein: CASSVQGLDRDETQYF
J gene: TRBJ2-5
V gene: TRBV9

CDR3 protein: CAGRGDEQFF
J gene: TRBJ2-1
V gene: TRBV23-1

CDR3 protein: CASSLMGEGQYF
J gene: TRBJ2-5
V gene: TRBV28

CDR3 protein: CASSSAGVSHEQYF
J gene: TRBJ2-7
V gene: TRBV11-2

CDR3 protein: CASSLELAETQYF
J gene: TRBJ2-5
V gene: TRBV5-1

CDR3 protein: CSARDPRGAKETQYF
J gene: TRBJ2-5
V gene: TRBV20-1

CDR3 protein: CASSQDQGDFVTEAFF
J gene: TRBJ1-1
V gene: TRBV4-3

CDR3 protein: CASRETGVSYEQYF
J gene: TRBJ2-7
V gene: TRBV6-6

CDR3 protein: CASSLARGFASPLHF
J gene: TRBJ1-6
V gene: TRBV12-3/TRBV12-4

CDR3 protein: CSATGLASYEQYF
J gene: TRBJ2-7
V gene: TRBV29-1

CDR3 protein: CASSLQVANTGELFF
J gene: TRBJ2-2
V gene: TRBV11-1

CDR3 protein: CATGRGDQQYF
J gene: TRBJ2-7
V gene: TRBV3-1

CDR3 protein: CASSPGTILSPLHF
J gene: TRBJ1-6
V gene: TRBV27

CDR3 protein: CASSSGQGRIDTQYF
J gene: TRBJ2-3
V gene: TRBV7-3

CDR3 protein: CASSFPGQGYGYTF
J gene: TRBJ1-2
V gene: TRBV28

CDR3 protein: CASSLALAGVVQETQYF
J gene: TRBJ2-5
V gene: TRBV7-8

CDR3 protein: CASSLVRAGELFF
J gene: TRBJ2-2
V gene: TRBV5-6

CDR3 protein: CASSRDRGELFF
J gene: TRBJ2-2
V gene: TRBV2

CDR3 protein: CSARTWASNTGELFF
J gene: TRBJ2-2
V gene: TRBV29-1

CDR3 protein: CASRQASKETQYF
J gene: TRBJ2-5
V gene: TRBV2

CDR3 protein: CASSPVDTGELFF
J gene: TRBJ2-2
V gene: TRBV28

CDR3 protein: CASSSTSGGGNYEQYF
J gene: TRBJ2-7
V gene: TRBV6-6

CDR3 protein: CASSLTAYGYGYTF
J gene: TRBJ1-2
V gene: TRBV28

CDR3 protein: CASARSQGAANTEAFF
J gene: TRBJ1-1
V gene: TRBV5-1

CDR3 protein: CATSSGEYQYEQYF
J gene: TRBJ2-7
V gene: TRBV27

CDR3 protein: CATSREQGSQETQYF
J gene: TRBJ2-5
V gene: TRBV15

CDR3 protein: CASTSGQTYEQYF
J gene: TRBJ2-7
V gene: TRBV19

CDR3 protein: CSARQGYEQYF
J gene: TRBJ2-7
V gene: TRBV20-1

CDR3 protein: CASRDPWPGETQYF
J gene: TRBJ2-5
V gene: TRBV6-2/TRBV6-3

CDR3 protein: CASSVGGLATGEQYF
J gene: TRBJ2-7
V gene: TRBV9

CDR3 protein: CASSLGSSYNEQFF
J gene: TRBJ2-1
V gene: TRBV5-6

CDR3 protein: CASKGLPLGNEQFF
J gene: TRBJ2-1
V gene: TRBV4-1

CDR3 protein: CASSFTEANTEAFF
J gene: TRBJ1-1
V gene: TRBV7-9

CDR3 protein: CASAGREFYEQYF
J gene: TRBJ2-7
V gene: TRBV18

CDR3 protein: CSAPGLVPDTQYF
J gene: TRBJ2-3
V gene: TRBV20-1

CDR3 protein: CASSLSGQAGNQPQHF
J gene: TRBJ1-5
V gene: TRBV7-8

CDR3 protein: CASSGQGPDTQYF
J gene: TRBJ2-3
V gene: TRBV28

CDR3 protein: CASSQQFSYGYTF
J gene: TRBJ1-2
V gene: TRBV28

CDR3 protein: CASSSSPGGNSPLHF
J gene: TRBJ1-6
V gene: TRBV6-5

CDR3 protein: CASSIGSGKNNEQFF
J gene: TRBJ2-1
V gene: TRBV19

CDR3 protein: CSASTGGNYEQYF
J gene: TRBJ2-7
V gene: TRBV29-1

CDR3 protein: CAWKPGAFAAQHF
J gene: TRBJ1-5
V gene: TRBV30

CDR3 protein: CASSSPQDYEQYF
J gene: TRBJ2-7
V gene: TRBV5-4

CDR3 protein: CASSQFQGSGNTEAFF
J gene: TRBJ1-1
V gene: TRBV3-1

CDR3 protein: CATSGGRGTVRETQYF
J gene: TRBJ2-5
V gene: TRBV28

CDR3 protein: CAWSRLGQPQHF
J gene: TRBJ1-5
V gene: TRBV30

CDR3 protein: CSATPQGPLGSTEAFF
J gene: TRBJ1-1
V gene: TRBV29-1

CDR3 protein: CAIRSGTGTQETQYF
J gene: TRBJ2-5
V gene: TRBV10-3